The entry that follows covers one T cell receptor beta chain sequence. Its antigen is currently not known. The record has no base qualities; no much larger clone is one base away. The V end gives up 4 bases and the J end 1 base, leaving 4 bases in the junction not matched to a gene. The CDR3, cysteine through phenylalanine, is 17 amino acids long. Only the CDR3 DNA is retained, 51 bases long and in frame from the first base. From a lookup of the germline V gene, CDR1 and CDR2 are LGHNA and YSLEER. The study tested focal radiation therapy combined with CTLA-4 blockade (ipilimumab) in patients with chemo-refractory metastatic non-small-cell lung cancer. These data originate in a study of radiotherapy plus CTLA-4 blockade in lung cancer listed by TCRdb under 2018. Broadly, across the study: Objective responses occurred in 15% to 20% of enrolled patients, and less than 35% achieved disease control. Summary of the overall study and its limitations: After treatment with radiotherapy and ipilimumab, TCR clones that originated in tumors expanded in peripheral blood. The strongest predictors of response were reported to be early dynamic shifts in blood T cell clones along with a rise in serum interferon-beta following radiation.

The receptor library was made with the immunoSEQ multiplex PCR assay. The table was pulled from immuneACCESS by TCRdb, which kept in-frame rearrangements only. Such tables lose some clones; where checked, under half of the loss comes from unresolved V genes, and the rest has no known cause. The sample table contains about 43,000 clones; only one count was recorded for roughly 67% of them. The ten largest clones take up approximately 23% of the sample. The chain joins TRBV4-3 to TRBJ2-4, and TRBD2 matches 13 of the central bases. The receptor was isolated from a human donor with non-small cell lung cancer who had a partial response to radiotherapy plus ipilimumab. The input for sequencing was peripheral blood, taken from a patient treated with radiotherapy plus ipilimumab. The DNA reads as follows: TGCGCCAGCAGCCCGGCGACTAGCGGGGGGGCCAAAAACATTCAGTACTTC. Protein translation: CASSPATSGGAKNIQYF.